This paragraph reports one TCR beta chain. Its cognate antigen is unknown. This sample is drawn from a study of T cells in Graves' hyperthyroidism and ophthalmopathy. About the research overall: Any treatment followed the collection of peripheral blood at initial diagnosis. Study results and caveats: In the analysis, a 13 V-J model separated ophthalmopathy from stable hyperthyroidism.

V was cut by 8 bases and J by 0 bases, with 20 bases left in between. From germline, CDR1 is MNHNS and CDR2 SASEGT. The CDR3 extends over 17 amino acids. Researchers amplified the TCR beta CDR3 regions from RNA transcripts. HTBI primers were employed in a first-round RT-PCR of the TCR CDR3. TCRdb analysed the multiplex PCR reads with MiXCR anew, one entry per CDR3 protein. The sample includes about 640,000 distinct CDR3 sequences, about 14% seen only once; the top ten take about 12%. The V and J genes are TRBV6-1 and TRBJ1-3; D may be TRBD1 (6 bases). The origin of this receptor is a woman in her fifties or sixties with Graves' ophthalmopathy. The sequencing input was blood. CDR3 sequence (DNA): TGTGCCAGCGAACCATACAGGGCCTCGAGCTCTGGAAACACCATATATTTT. This encodes CASEPYRASSSGNTIYF.